The entry below describes one TCR beta chain. Its antigen is unknown. PCR used 60 Vbeta primers and 13 Jbeta primers. Method: immunoSEQ multiplex PCR; TCRdb's copy keeps in-frame clones and lacks some. The table lists 130,000 or so clones, roughly three fifths of them singletons. The data were obtained in a study of cytomegalovirus exposure and HLA in healthy donors. The CDR3 is made up of 15 amino acids. The germline V gene encodes CDR1 SQVTM and CDR2 ANQGSEA. The V segment lost 6 bases and the J segment 0 bases; nucleotides outside the gene matches: 8. General study findings and limits: The listing of fewer than 200 TCR beta chains classed them as cytomegalovirus-associated.

This rearrangement joins TRBV29-1 to TRBJ1-3; 7 nucleotides agree with TRBD1. The sequenced sample was PBMCs. The TCR was taken from a woman between 40 and 50 years old in good health and CMV-seropositive. The CDR3 loop is CSVVGTESSGNTIYF. CDR3 in DNA: TGCAGCGTCGTAGGGACAGAATCCTCTGGAAACACCATATATTTT.